These T cell receptor beta chains were read from a single sample in a study of blood T cells in healthy people across ages. Each CDR3 protein gets one entry after TCRdb re-called the 5' RACE reads with MiXCR. The repertoire includes about 1.5 million distinct CDR3 sequences, about 42% of them detected once, and less than 5% sits in the top ten. The specimen was blood. These receptors originate from a woman aged 18-29 years in good health. Both conserved end residues are part of each CDR3. The order of the fields is CDR3 length, D gene, clone size, J gene, V gene, CDR3 DNA, CDR3 protein. A D gene is named only where the DNA matches it firmly. Clone size is not always given. Where it is, it says once, few, many or a class for expanded clones.

16,TRBD1,-,TRBJ1-3,TRBV4-1,TGCGCCAGCAGCCATCTTGGCAGGGGGCCTGGAAACACCATATATTTT,CASSHLGRGPGNTIYF
14,-,many,TRBJ2-3,TRBV2,TGTGCCAGCAGTGCACAGGGTCGCACAGATACGCAGTATTTT,CASSAQGRTDTQYF
15,-,-,TRBJ2-2,TRBV29-1,TGCAGCGTTAAACGGTGGGGGTCCCCCCCGGGGGAGCTGTTTTTT,CSVKRWGSPPGELFF
14,TRBD1,-,TRBJ1-2,TRBV4-1,TGCGCCAGCAGCCCCGACAGGGTCTTCTATGGCTACACCTTC,CASSPDRVFYGYTF
15,TRBD1,few,TRBJ1-5,TRBV9,TGTGCCAGCAGCGGGGGACAGGGTTCCAATCAGCCCCAGCATTTT,CASSGGQGSNQPQHF
19,-,-,TRBJ2-1,TRBV24-1,TGTGCCACCAGTGATTTGACGGGTCTCGCCGAGAGTTTTTACAATGAGCAGTTCTTC,CATSDLTGLAESFYNEQFF
15,-,few,TRBJ2-1,TRBV7-2,TGTGCCAGCAGCTTAGCTGGGGGACGGGACAATGAGCAGTTCTTC,CASSLAGGRDNEQFF
13,TRBD2,-,TRBJ2-3,TRBV27,TGTGCCACCCAGCGGGGGGGCACAGATACGCAGTATTTT,CATQRGGTDTQYF
14,-,-,TRBJ1-5,TRBV7-2,TGTGCCAGCAGTCACAGGGAGGGCAGGCAGCCCCAGCATTTT,CASSHREGRQPQHF
13,TRBD1,many,TRBJ2-7,TRBV29-1,TGCAGCGCCTCAGGGGGACAAACCTACGAGCAGTACTTC,CSASGGQTYEQYF
15,-,-,TRBJ2-7,TRBV10-3,TGTGCCATCAGTGAGCAGGGATCGAGCTCCTACGAGCAGTACTTC,CAISEQGSSSYEQYF
13,TRBD2,-,TRBJ2-5,TRBV7-2,TGTGCCACCCGACTAGCGGCTCACAATGAGCAGTACTTC,CATRLAAHNEQYF
13,-,-,TRBJ1-1,TRBV5-1,TGCGCCAGCAGCCATGGTAGGAACCCTGAAGCTTTCTTT,CASSHGRNPEAFF
12,-,-,TRBJ1-2,TRBV6-2/TRBV6-3,TGTGCCAGCAGTTACCTCGTAAACCGGAGGACCTTC,CASSYLVNRRTF
13,-,-,TRBJ1-5,TRBV2,TGTGCCAGCAGTCACCGGGACGGCCAGCCCCAGCATTTT,CASSHRDGQPQHF
14,TRBD2,-,TRBJ2-3,TRBV27,TGTGCCAGCAGGGTCGGGGGGGTTCAAGATACGCAGTATTTT,CASRVGGVQDTQYF
13,-,-,TRBJ2-3,TRBV29-1,TGCAGCGTCCTGGACGTCCTTGTGGATACGCAGTATTTT,CSVLDVLVDTQYF
14,TRBD2,few,TRBJ2-7,TRBV12-3/TRBV12-4,TGTGCCAGCAGCCCGGGACTAGCGGGTATCGAGCAGTACTTC,CASSPGLAGIEQYF
16,TRBD2,once,TRBJ2-5,TRBV7-9,TGTGCCAGCAGCTTAGGGACTAGCCTGCCCTACAATGAGCAGTACTTC,CASSLGTSLPYNEQYF
16,-,-,TRBJ2-7,TRBV4-3,TGCGCCAGCAGCCAAGGGGTAGTAGACTACTCCTACGAGCAGTACTTC,CASSQGVVDYSYEQYF
15,TRBD1,-,TRBJ2-4,TRBV5-1,TGCGCCAGCAGCTCATCCGGGACAGGGGAGAACATTCAGTACTTC,CASSSSGTGENIQYF
13,-,few,TRBJ1-2,TRBV6-6,TGTGCCAGCAGTTACTCGGGATGGGATGGCTACACCTTC,CASSYSGWDGYTF
16,TRBD1,-,TRBJ1-5,TRBV10-3,TGTGCCATCAGTGGGGGGACAGGGGCTATCAATCAGCCCCAGCATTTT,CAISGGTGAINQPQHF
15,-,-,TRBJ1-1,TRBV7-9,TGTGCCAGCAGCTTAGGAAGGGCGGTCGACACTGAAGCTTTCTTT,CASSLGRAVDTEAFF
15,-,few,TRBJ2-3,TRBV20-1,TGCAGTGCTAGAGATCCTTCGGGGGGCACAGATACGCAGTATTTT,CSARDPSGGTDTQYF
11,-,-,TRBJ1-1,TRBV28,TGTGCCAGCAAGGAGGGAACTGAAGCTTTCTTT,CASKEGTEAFF
16,TRBD2,few,TRBJ2-7,TRBV7-9,TGTGCCAGCAGCTCCACGTGGGGGGGGACTAGCTACGAGCAGTACTTC,CASSSTWGGTSYEQYF
12,-,few,TRBJ2-5,TRBV29-1,TGCAGTTGGGGACTCCCTTTAAATGAGCAGTACTTC,CSWGLPLNEQYF
14,-,-,TRBJ2-2,TRBV9,TGTGCCAGCAGCGTAGGGAGGGTTGCCGGGGAGCTGTTTTTT,CASSVGRVAGELFF
12,-,-,TRBJ1-1,TRBV20-1,TGCAGTGCTATTAGGGTGGGGACTGAAGCTTTCTTT,CSAIRVGTEAFF
15,TRBD1,-,TRBJ1-4,TRBV3-1,TGTGCCAGCAGCTCATGGGACAGGAGGAATGAAAAACTGTTTTTT,CASSSWDRRNEKLFF
15,TRBD2,-,TRBJ2-1,TRBV7-9,TGTGCCAGCAGCCCGGTGACTAGCGGGAGGATTGAGCAGTTCTTC,CASSPVTSGRIEQFF
13,-,few,TRBJ1-4,TRBV2,TGTGCCAGCAGCGACGAGAGAGATGAAAAACTGTTTTTT,CASSDERDEKLFF
15,TRBD2,-,TRBJ2-5,TRBV25-1,TGTGCCAGCAGACCGACTAGCGGGGGCTTGGAGACCCAGTACTTC,CASRPTSGGLETQYF
14,-,-,TRBJ2-1,TRBV10-3,TGTGCCATCCGGCCGGACGCCTCCTACAATGAGCAGTTCTTC,CAIRPDASYNEQFF
17,TRBD2,many,TRBJ2-3,TRBV27,TGTGCCAGCAGTTCTACCCGACTAGCGGGGGGCTATCATACGCAGTATTTT,CASSSTRLAGGYHTQYF
13,TRBD1,-,TRBJ2-1,TRBV29-1,TGCAGCGCGGCCGGACAGGGCTACAATGAGCAGTTCTTC,CSAAGQGYNEQFF
14,TRBD1,-,TRBJ1-2,TRBV10-3,TGTGCCATCAGTGAGCCGACAGGGGGTCTTGGCTACACCTTC,CAISEPTGGLGYTF
16,TRBD2,-,TRBJ2-5,TRBV7-6,TGTGCCAGCAGCTTACTAGCGGGGGGAACTCAAGAGACCCAGTACTTC,CASSLLAGGTQETQYF
13,-,few,TRBJ2-7,TRBV29-1,TGCAGCGTTGAAGATCATGGGGTCGCCGAGCAGTACTTC,CSVEDHGVAEQYF
16,-,-,TRBJ1-2,TRBV29-1,TGCAGCGTTGAAGATCGGAGACGGCCCTCCCACTATGGCTACACCTTC,CSVEDRRRPSHYGYTF
15,TRBD1,few,TRBJ2-1,TRBV7-2,TGTGCCAGCAGCTCCACAGGGGATGCCTACAATGAGCAGTTCTTC,CASSSTGDAYNEQFF
13,TRBD1,-,TRBJ1-2,TRBV25-1,TGTGCCAGCAGTGACGACAGGGTCGGTGGCTACACCTTC,CASSDDRVGGYTF
14,-,few,TRBJ1-5,TRBV19,TGTGCCAGTCACCACCGAAAGGAGAATCAGCCCCAGCATTTT,CASHHRKENQPQHF
11,-,-,TRBJ1-1,TRBV2,TGTGCCAGCTCGTCGGTCATGATAACTTTCTTT,CASSSVMITFF
16,-,-,TRBJ1-1,TRBV29-1,TGCAGCGTGCCCACCACAGGGCACAACATGAACACTGAAGCTTTCTTT,CSVPTTGHNMNTEAFF
18,-,few,TRBJ2-1,TRBV4-3,TGCGCCAGCAGCCAAGATCCGCCTTTCGGTTGGCCCAGGGATGAGCAGTTCTTC,CASSQDPPFGWPRDEQFF
13,-,-,TRBJ2-4,TRBV9,TGTGCCAGCAGCGTAGCTGGGGTGGACATTCAGTACTTC,CASSVAGVDIQYF
15,-,once,TRBJ2-7,TRBV30,TGTGCCTGGAGGACATTACCGGGCCGTCATAATGAGCAGTACTTC,CAWRTLPGRHNEQYF
16,-,few,TRBJ2-5,TRBV3-1,TGTGCCAGCAGCCAAGATCGAACATGGTACCAAGAGACCCAGTACTTC,CASSQDRTWYQETQYF
14,-,-,TRBJ2-1,TRBV4-3,TGCGCCAGCAGCCAAAGGACTACGTACAATGAGCAGTTCTTC,CASSQRTTYNEQFF
12,-,-,TRBJ2-7,TRBV12-3/TRBV12-4,TGTGCCAGCGGCCACGGAGGGCGCGAGCAGTACTTC,CASGHGGREQYF
16,TRBD2,few,TRBJ2-3,TRBV27,TGTGCCAGCAGCAAACTAGCGGGTATAAGCACAGATACGCAGTATTTT,CASSKLAGISTDTQYF
15,TRBD2,few,TRBJ2-1,TRBV12-3/TRBV12-4,TGTGCCAGCACGCCCCTGAGCGGGGGGATCAATGAGCAGTTCTTC,CASTPLSGGINEQFF